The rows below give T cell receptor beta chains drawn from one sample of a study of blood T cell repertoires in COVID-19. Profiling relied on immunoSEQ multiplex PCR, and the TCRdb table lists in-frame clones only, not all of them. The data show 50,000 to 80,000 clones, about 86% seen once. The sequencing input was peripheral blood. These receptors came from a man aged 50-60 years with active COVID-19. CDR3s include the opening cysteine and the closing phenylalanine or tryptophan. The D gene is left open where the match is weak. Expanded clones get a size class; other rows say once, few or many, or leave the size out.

TGTGCCAGCAGCCAAGATCTAGGGGGGGAACCTGAAGCTTTCTTT	CASSQDLGGEPEAFF	.	.	TRBJ1-1	TRBV14
TGTGCCAGCAGCACCGAAGGACTGCCGAATGAGCAGTTCTTC	CASSTEGLPNEQFF	.	.	TRBJ2-1	TRBV7-2
TGTGCCAGCAGCACAAGTTACCTCCGCAATCAGCCCCAGCATTTT	CASSTSYLRNQPQHF	.	.	TRBJ1-5	TRBV6-2/TRBV6-3
TGTGCCAGCAGCCCGGGGGGGGTAGTGGAGACCCAGTACTTC	CASSPGGVVETQYF	TRBD2	once	TRBJ2-5	TRBV7-2
TGTGCCAGCAGCGTGACCGACACCAACTATGGCTACACCTTC	CASSVTDTNYGYTF	.	.	TRBJ1-2	TRBV9
TGTGCCAGTAGTTCCCCGGGGGGTTCCTACAATGAGCAGTTCTTC	CASSSPGGSYNEQFF	TRBD2	.	TRBJ2-1	TRBV19
TGTGCCAGCAGCGCCGGGGGAGGGAAGGAAAAACTGTTTTTT	CASSAGGGKEKLFF	.	.	TRBJ1-4	TRBV9
TGCGCCAGCAGCCCAGGTTACACCATATATTTT	CASSPGYTIYF	.	few	TRBJ1-3	TRBV4-1
TGTGCCAGCAGCAAAGGACAGGGGGCGGTTGAAGCTTTCTTT	CASSKGQGAVEAFF	TRBD1	.	TRBJ1-1	TRBV11-2
TGTGCCAGCAGCTCCACTCGTGGGGGCGGCAATTCACCCCTCCACTTT	CASSSTRGGGNSPLHF	.	.	TRBJ1-6	TRBV7-9
TGCGCCAGCAGCTCGGGACTCCTATCCCACGGGGAGACCCAGTACTTC	CASSSGLLSHGETQYF	.	.	TRBJ2-5	TRBV5-1
TGTGCCACCGGGGAGGGATCGGCCACCGGGGAGCTGTTTTTT	CATGEGSATGELFF	TRBD2	.	TRBJ2-2	TRBV24-1
TGTGCCAGTAGTTCGGACAGGGGGCGGGCCGGTCAGTGGTTCTTC	CASSSDRGRAGQWFF	TRBD1	few	TRBJ2-1	TRBV19
TGTGCCAGCAGCCAAGAAGACAGGGCAGATACGCAGTATTTT	CASSQEDRADTQYF	TRBD1	.	TRBJ2-3	TRBV4-2
TGCAGCTCAGCGTATCTAGGAGGAAATGAGCAGTTCTTC	CSSAYLGGNEQFF	.	.	TRBJ2-1	TRBV29-1
TGTGCCAGCAGGCACCGGGACAGGGATGAAGCTTTCTTT	CASRHRDRDEAFF	TRBD1	.	TRBJ1-1	TRBV27
TGTGCCAGCAGTCCTCGGACAGGGCTGGCAGATACGCAGTATTTT	CASSPRTGLADTQYF	TRBD1	.	TRBJ2-3	TRBV6-5
TGTGCCAGCAGCTTAGATTGGTCGGGACAGCGAAAAGAGACCCAGTACTTC	CASSLDWSGQRKETQYF	TRBD1	.	TRBJ2-5	TRBV11-2
TGTGCCACCAGCACATTAGGCGGGAGCCAAGAGACCCAGTACTTC	CATSTLGGSQETQYF	TRBD2	.	TRBJ2-5	TRBV15
TGCAGTGTGATAACTTACAATGAGCAGTTCTTC	CSVITYNEQFF	.	.	TRBJ2-1	TRBV20-1
TGTGCCAGCAGCCAAGAATACGGGAGTTTGCCCACCGGGGAGCTGTTTTTT	CASSQEYGSLPTGELFF	.	.	TRBJ2-2	TRBV3-1/TRBV3-2
TGTGCCAGCAGCTTAGGGGGACAGGGGGCGCGTTTAGAAAAACTGTTTTTT	CASSLGGQGARLEKLFF	TRBD1	.	TRBJ1-4	TRBV11-2
TGTGCCATCAGTTGGACAGGGGGAACTGAAGCTTTCTTT	CAISWTGGTEAFF	TRBD1	.	TRBJ1-1	TRBV10-3
TGTGCCAGCAGCCAAGGGGGAGTACAAGAGACCCAGTACTTC	CASSQGGVQETQYF	.	.	TRBJ2-5	TRBV3-1/TRBV3-2
TGTGCCAGCAGCTACGGACGGGGGGGCCCCGGGGCCCAGTACTTC	CASSYGRGGPGAQYF	TRBD2	.	TRBJ2-5	TRBV7-9
TGTGCCAGCAGCCCCACTAGCGCGAACACCGGGGAGCTGTTTTTT	CASSPTSANTGELFF	TRBD2	.	TRBJ2-2	TRBV6-6
TGTGCCAGCAGCCGGGGACAGAGGTATGGCTACACCTTC	CASSRGQRYGYTF	TRBD1	.	TRBJ1-2	TRBV12-3/TRBV12-4
TGTGCCAGCAGCCCACTAGCGGGAGATTACAATGAGCAGTTCTTC	CASSPLAGDYNEQFF	TRBD2	.	TRBJ2-1	TRBV5-4
TGTGCCAGCAGCTTAAACCTAGCTACTGGTGAGCAGTTCTTC	CASSLNLATGEQFF	.	.	TRBJ2-1	TRBV11-2
TGTGCCAGCGCCTCTTCAGCGGGGGGCCCCAGGGGTACGCAGTATTTT	CASASSAGGPRGTQYF	TRBD2	few	TRBJ2-3	TRBV2
TGTGCCAGCAGCGTCAGAGAGACCCAGTACTTC	CASSVRETQYF	.	once	TRBJ2-5	TRBV5-6
TGTGCCAGCAGTGAAGTGAGTTCGGGGGGTAAAAACATTCAGTACTTC	CASSEVSSGGKNIQYF	TRBD2	.	TRBJ2-4	TRBV2
TGCGCCAGCAGCCAAGGGCTAGCGGGAGTATCTGGGACCCAGTACTTC	CASSQGLAGVSGTQYF	TRBD2	.	TRBJ2-5	TRBV4-1
TGTGCCAGCAGCGGAACAGGGTTCGACACCGGGGAGCTGTTTTTT	CASSGTGFDTGELFF	.	.	TRBJ2-2	TRBV7-6
TGTGCCAGCAGGTTGACAGGGCCCATATATTTT	CASRLTGPIYF	TRBD1	.	TRBJ1-3	TRBV6-5
TGCGCCAGCAGCCAAGGGGGGCCATCCTACAATGAGCAGTTCTTC	CASSQGGPSYNEQFF	.	.	TRBJ2-1	TRBV4-1
TGTGCCAGCAGTCGACAGGGGAATCAGCCCCAGCATTTT	CASSRQGNQPQHF	TRBD1	.	TRBJ1-5	TRBV6-5
TGTGCCTCCAATCTCGGGGGTGGCACAGATACGCAGTATTTT	CASNLGGGTDTQYF	.	.	TRBJ2-3	TRBV6-5
TGTGCCAGCAGCAATGACAGGGCGAACTACAATGAGCAGTTCTTC	CASSNDRANYNEQFF	TRBD1	.	TRBJ2-1	TRBV5-4
TGTGCCAGCTCGACCACTCAGGGGTACACTGAAGCTTTCTTT	CASSTTQGYTEAFF	.	.	TRBJ1-1	TRBV18
TGTGCCAGCAGCTTTGGGAGAAACAATGAGCAGTTCTTC	CASSFGRNNEQFF	.	.	TRBJ2-1	TRBV5-4